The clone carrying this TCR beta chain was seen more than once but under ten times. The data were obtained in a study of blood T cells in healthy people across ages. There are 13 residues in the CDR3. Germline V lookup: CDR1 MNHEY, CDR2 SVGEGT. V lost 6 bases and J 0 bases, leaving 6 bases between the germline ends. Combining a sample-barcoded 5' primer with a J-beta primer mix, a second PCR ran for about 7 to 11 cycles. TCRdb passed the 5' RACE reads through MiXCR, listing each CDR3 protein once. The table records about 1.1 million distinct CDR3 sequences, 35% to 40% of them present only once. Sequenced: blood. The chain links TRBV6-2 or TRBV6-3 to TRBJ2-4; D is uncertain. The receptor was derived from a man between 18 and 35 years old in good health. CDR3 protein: CASRQIAKNIQYF. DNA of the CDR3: TGTGCCAGCAGGCAGATAGCCAAAAACATTCAGTACTTC.